The 17 T cell receptor beta chains given below trace back to one sample, sequenced in a study of CD8 T cells in ankylosing spondylitis. Findings and limits, study-wide: Typical of ankylosing spondylitis blood, it appeared, was a TCR beta motif of 7 or 8 highly homologous variants.

MiXCR was run by TCRdb on the 5' RACE reads, yielding one entry per CDR3 protein. The sample holds under 950,000 distinct CDR3 sequences, around 19% seen once. These receptors' antigens are unknown. Input material: blood, either unsorted or a sorted T cell fraction (not recorded which). The receptors come from a male donor with ankylosing spondylitis.

This clonotype was found a few times. The rearrangement uses TRBV7-2 and TRBJ2-3; TRBD2 matches 10 bases. The CDR3 sequence is 16 residues long. V dropped 1 base and J dropped 2; count of bases not matched to a gene: 3. Germline V lookup: CDR1 SGHTA, CDR2 FQGNSA. The CDR3 sequence: CASSLGGTSVTDTQYF. The CDR3 DNA is TGTGCCAGCAGCTTAGGGGGGACTAGCGTCACAGATACGCAGTATTTT.

Ten or more counts support this clonotype. This chain uses TRBV7-9 with TRBJ2-7; D gene ambiguous. The ends were cut back, 0 bases at V and 0 bases at J, with 9 bases in the middle. The CDR3 sequence is 15 residues long. In germline, CDR1 is SEHNR, CDR2 FQNEAQ (reference sequence). This chain's CDR3 is CASSLAVGISYEQYF. CDR3 coding DNA: TGTGCCAGCAGCTTAGCTGTGGGCATCTCCTACGAGCAGTACTTC.

This clonotype was counted ten times or more. The chain links TRBV12-3 or TRBV12-4 to TRBJ1-2; D is undetermined. There are 12 residues in the CDR3. V gave up 6 bases and J gave up 7 bases, with 12 bases separating them. The CDR3 nucleotides are TGTGCCAGCAGCGACTCACGGCGTGGCTACACCTTC. Amino acid sequence: CASSDSRRGYTF.

This clonotype was found a few times. V usage is TRBV2 and J usage is TRBJ1-2; D is unclear. Trimming pared 4 bases from V and 5 bases from J, leaving 14 bases between. Germline V gives CDR1 SNHLY, CDR2 FYNNEI. The CDR3 sequence is 14 residues long. DNA for the CDR3: TGTGCCAGCAGTGGTACATTCCCCCTATATGGCTACACCTTC. Its translation: CASSGTFPLYGYTF. Variable domain in full (rest from reference TRBV2 and TRBJ1-2): EPEVTQTPSHQVTQMGQEVILRCVPISNHLYFYWYRQILGQKVEFLVSFYNNEISEKSEIFDDQFSVERPDGSNFTLKIRSTKLEDSAMYFCASSGTFPLYGYTFGSGTRLTVV.

In its sample, this clonotype was seen a few times. This chain joins TRBV7-6 and TRBJ2-1, with a tentative D call TRBD1 (6 bases). V dropped 4 bases and J dropped 7 bases, with 14 bases sitting between them. CDR1 is SGHVS, CDR2 FNYEAQ, per germline. The CDR3 runs to 14 residues. DNA of the CDR3: TGTGCCAGCAGCTCCCAGACAGGATCAAATGAGCAGTTCTTC. As protein: CASSSQTGSNEQFF. Full variable domain (outside the CDR3, taken from reference TRBV7-6 and TRBJ2-1): GAGVSQSPRYKVTKRGQDVALRCDPISGHVSLYWYRQALGQGPEFLTYFNYEAQQDKSGLPNDRFSAERPEGSISTLTIQRTEQRDSAMYRCASSSQTGSNEQFFGPGTRLTVL.

This clonotype was seen a handful of times. The genes are TRBV6-5 and TRBJ1-6; 10 nucleotides line up with TRBD1. Germline lookup yields CDR1 MNHEY and CDR2 SVGAGI. This CDR3 has 17 amino acids. V shed 0 bases, J shed 3 bases, and the junction held 2 bases outside the gene matches. CDR3 nucleotide sequence: TGTGCCAGCAGTTACTCAGGACAGGGGGGCTATAATTCACCCCTCCACTTT. Translated: CASSYSGQGGYNSPLHF.

This clonotype was detected only a few times. The rearrangement links TRBV21-1 to TRBJ2-5; the D segment call TRBD1 is taken from the table without a DNA check. TRBV21-1 is a pseudogene. The CDR3 has 17 residues. CDR3 region: CASSKSCIRGARETQYF. The CDR3 DNA is TGTGCCAGCAGCAAATCGTGTATCCGGGGGGCGCGAGAGACCCAGTACTTC.

The chain couples TRBV28 to TRBJ2-4, with D possibly TRBD1 on 5 matching bases. V was shortened by 5 bases and J by 0 bases, with 14 bases between the two germline ends. Germline values: CDR1 MDHEN, CDR2 SYDVKM. CDR3 length equals 16 residues. The CDR3 DNA sequence: TGTGCCAGCAGTCGTCAGGGATCTTTAGCCAAAAACATTCAGTACTTC. Amino acid sequence: CASSRQGSLAKNIQYF.

The rearrangement joins TRBV10-3 to TRBJ2-3; D may correspond to TRBD1 or TRBD2 (5 bases each). Trimming took off 4 bases at V and 4 bases at J, with 9 bases between the two ends. Germline values: CDR1 ENHRY, CDR2 SYGVKD. The CDR3 spans 13 residues. CDR3 amino acids: CAISGDGADTQYF. CDR3 in DNA: TGTGCCATCAGTGGGGACGGTGCAGATACGCAGTATTTT.

This sequence joins TRBV19 and TRBJ2-1; D uncertain. CDR1 and CDR2 (germline): LNHDA, SQIVND (reference sequence). Deletions cut 11 bases from V and 5 bases from J, with 16 bases between. The CDR3 sequence is 13 residues long. CDR3 nucleotides: TGTGCCTCGTCCAGCTTCGACAACAATGAGCAGTTCTTC. Protein: CASSSFDNNEQFF.

This clonotype was detected a few times. This sequence joins TRBV5-1 and TRBJ1-4, with D uncertain. The V end was cut by 0 bases, the J end by 4 bases, with 7 bases between. The germline V gene has CDR1 SGHRS and CDR2 YFSETQ. The CDR3 totals 14 residues. DNA of the CDR3: TGCGCCAGCAGCTTGGATCAGCGTAATGAAAAACTGTTTTTT. Encoded protein: CASSLDQRNEKLFF.

The chain employs TRBV6-1 and TRBJ2-2; TRBD1 or TRBD2 may be the D gene (6 bases each). The V gene lost 6 bases and the J gene lost 6 bases, with 20 bases spanning the gap. In germline, CDR1 is MNHNS, CDR2 SASEGT. This CDR3 has 16 amino acids. Here the CDR3 DNA reads TGTGCCAGCAGCCTCAGGCCGGGGGCGAGGGCCGGGGAGCTGTTTTTT. Amino acid sequence: CASSLRPGARAGELFF.

The chain uses TRBV2 and TRBJ2-1; 8 positions agree with TRBD2. The CDR3 is made up of 16 amino acids. The V and J ends lost 8 bases and 0 bases, in that order; junction bases with no gene match: 9. The V gene's germline CDR1 is SNHLY and CDR2 FYNNEI. This chain's CDR3 is CASLDGRGFSYNEQFF. In DNA form, the CDR3 reads TGTGCCAGCCTCGACGGGAGGGGTTTCTCCTACAATGAGCAGTTCTTC.

This clonotype appeared a few times. The chain recombines TRBV9 with TRBJ2-5; 9 bases agree with TRBD1. The germline CDR1 and CDR2 sequences are SGDLS and YYNGEE. This CDR3 spans 16 amino acids. J lost 1 base, V lost 0 bases, and 4 bases had no gene match. Here the CDR3 reads CASSVGTGASQETQYF. The CDR3, as DNA: TGTGCCAGCAGCGTAGGGACAGGGGCTAGCCAAGAGACCCAGTACTTC.

This clonotype was seen a handful of times. The chain links TRBV21-1 to TRBJ2-1; TRBD2 is taken as the D call from the table, unchecked against the DNA. TRBV21-1 is a pseudogene locus. The CDR3 has 18 amino acids. CDR3: CASSKGLAGCTSYNEQFF. The CDR3 DNA reads as TGTGCCAGCAGCAAGGGACTAGCGGGGTGCACCTCCTACAATGAGCAGTTCTTC.

The chain employs TRBV6-1 and TRBJ1-1; 8 bases fit TRBD1. J was trimmed by 4 bases and V by 3 bases; bases with no gene match: 13. CDR3 size: 17 residues. CDR1 MNHNS and CDR2 SASEGT come from the germline V gene. The CDR3 is CASSDPGQGLRSTEAFF. The CDR3 nucleotides read TGTGCCAGCAGTGACCCCGGACAGGGTTTGAGGAGCACTGAAGCTTTCTTT.

This clonotype has just a few counts. The chain joins TRBV7-2 to TRBJ2-1; D may match TRBD1 or TRBD2 (6 bases each). CDR1 is SGHTA, CDR2 FQGNSA, per germline. Trimming cost V 5 bases and J 9 bases, with 20 bases left between them. This CDR3 region has 15 residues. CDR3 coding DNA: TGTGCCAGCAGCCCAGGAGGGGGAGTAAGAAGTGAGCAGTTCTTC. Translation gives CASSPGGGVRSEQFF.